The 18 T cell receptor beta chains listed next were all sequenced from one sample in a study of identical twins. TCRdb called the 5' RACE reads again in MiXCR, with one record for every CDR3 protein. Here the sample spans more than 600,000 distinct CDR3 sequences, roughly 18% being singletons. These data also featured in a second study, about T cells expressing NK-cell markers.

Source material: PBMCs. These TCRs come from a woman between 18 and 29 years old in good health.

The V call is TRBV5-1, the J call TRBJ1-1, with D perhaps matching TRBD1 (5 bases). Deletions cut 0 bases from V and 1 base from J, with 13 bases between. Germline CDR1 SGHRS, CDR2 YFSETQ. This CDR3 region has 16 residues. The CDR3 DNA sequence: TGCGCCAGCAGCTTGGAGTCCCAGGGCCAGAACACTGAAGCTTTCTTT. Protein: CASSLESQGQNTEAFF.

The sample holds a few counts of this clonotype. The V and J genes are TRBV12-3 or TRBV12-4 and TRBJ1-2; tentative D call: TRBD1 (5 bases). This CDR3 has 12 residues. The V end lost 7 bases, the J end lost 7 bases, and 13 bases lay between the germline ends. The CDR3, as DNA: TGTGCCAGCAATCCGGCAGGGACTGGCTACACCTTC. This codes for CASNPAGTGYTF.

The V and J genes are TRBV20-1 and TRBJ2-1; possibly TRBD2 for D (7 bases). V shed 6 bases and J shed 10 bases, with 25 bases lying between them. The germline V gene encodes CDR1 DFQATT and CDR2 SNEGSKA (reference sequence). The CDR3 is made up of 15 amino acids. The CDR3, as DNA: TGCAGTGCCCCTTTGAGGGGGGGCCCGTTGTGGGAGCAGTTCTTC. Amino acids: CSAPLRGGPLWEQFF.

The chain carries TRBV7-2 and TRBJ2-1; 7 nucleotides line up with TRBD1. The CDR3 is made up of 16 amino acids. V shed 1 base and J 5 bases; nucleotides not matched to a gene: 8. Germline V gives CDR1 SGHTA, CDR2 FQGNSA. CDR3 sequence reads: CASSLDRNRGNNEQFF. For the CDR3, the DNA is TGTGCCAGCAGCTTAGATCGGAACAGGGGAAACAATGAGCAGTTCTTC.

The V gene is TRBV6-1, the J gene TRBJ2-1; tentatively, D is TRBD1 (6 bases). Germline CDR1 and CDR2: MNHNS and SASEGT. The CDR3 has 14 residues. V was trimmed by 5 bases and J by 4 bases, leaving 12 bases between them. The CDR3 coding sequence is TGTGCCAGCAGTACCCGGGACACTTACAATGAGCAGTTCTTC. Translation: CASSTRDTYNEQFF.

This clonotype appeared a few times. The chain is built from TRBV2 and TRBJ1-2, with D unclear. CDR1 is SNHLY and CDR2 is FYNNEI in the germline V gene. Trimming shortened V by 5 bases and J by 4 bases, and 8 bases separated the two germline ends. The CDR3 is made up of 12 amino acids. For the CDR3, the DNA is TGTGCCAGCAGTTTGTTAGCCTATGGCTACACCTTC. Residues: CASSLLAYGYTF.

The chain is built from TRBV3-1 and TRBJ2-7, with 8 bases matching TRBD1. From germline, CDR1 is LGHDT and CDR2 YNNKEL (reference sequence). The V segment lost 11 bases and the J segment 6 bases; nucleotides outside the gene matches: 18. CDR3 length: 15 residues. In DNA, the CDR3 is TGTGCCTGCTGCCAAGAGACGGACAGGGCCCTCGAGCAGTACTTC. Its translation is CACCQETDRALEQYF.

The rearrangement uses TRBV12-5 and TRBJ2-7; D remains unclear. The CDR3 sequence is 10 residues long. With 2 bases removed from V and 6 bases from J, the gap between germline ends came to 2 bases. Germline lookup yields CDR1 LGHNT and CDR2 FRNRAP. CDR3 sequence (DNA): TGTGCTAGTGGTTTGCGCGAGCAGTACTTC. It codes for CASGLREQYF.

This clonotype was seen more than once but under ten times. CDR3 loop: CASSVEGAVGYTF. CDR3 coding DNA: TGTGCCAGCAGTGTCGAGGGGGCGGTAGGCTACACCTTC. V usage is TRBV2 and J usage is TRBJ1-2, with 7 bases that match TRBD1. CDR3 length: 13 amino acids. Trimming cost V 4 bases and J 8 bases; bases outside gene matches: 7. Germline values: CDR1 SNHLY, CDR2 FYNNEI.

This clonotype was seen only a few times. The rearrangement uses TRBV11-1 and TRBJ2-3; D may be TRBD2 (6 bases). The germline CDR1 and CDR2 sequences are SGHAT and FQDESV (reference sequence). Trimming pared 7 bases from V and 6 bases from J, leaving 29 bases between. This CDR3 region has 18 residues. In DNA, the CDR3 is TGTGCCAGCATGAAAACGGTGTTAGCGGCCCTCTCGTGGGATACGCAGTATTTT. As protein: CASMKTVLAALSWDTQYF.

This chain uses TRBV4-1 with TRBJ2-1; D not certain. The CDR3 contains 15 residues. Between the trimmed V and J ends, which lost 1 base and 6 bases, there was a span of 13 bases. In germline, CDR1 is MGHRA, CDR2 YSYEKL. This CDR3 is CASSQGPANGNEQFF. CDR3 DNA sequence: TGCGCCAGCAGCCAAGGCCCGGCAAACGGCAATGAGCAGTTCTTC.

CDR3 residues: CAIVGGAGTEAFF. In DNA, the CDR3 is TGTGCCATCGTGGGGGGGGCGGGTACTGAAGCTTTCTTT. V is TRBV10-3 and J is TRBJ1-1; a possible D gene is TRBD1 (6 bases). The CDR3 runs to 13 residues. Trimming left V 8 bases short and J 5 bases short, with 15 bases between. Germline assignment: CDR1 ENHRY and CDR2 SYGVKD.

V and J are TRBV27 and TRBJ2-3; tentatively, D is TRBD2 (6 bases). The CDR3 is made up of 16 amino acids. Germline values: CDR1 MNHEY, CDR2 SMNVEV (reference sequence). Between the trimmed V and J ends, which lost 4 bases and 0 bases, there was a span of 14 bases. DNA of the CDR3: TGTGCCAGCAGTTCCCCGTCTAGCGCCAGCACAGATACGCAGTATTTT. Protein: CASSSPSSASTDTQYF.

The chain carries TRBV20-1 and TRBJ2-2; D may correspond to TRBD1 or TRBD2 (6 bases each). The length of the CDR3 is 15 residues. Germline V gene lookup returns CDR1 DFQATT and CDR2 SNEGSKA (reference sequence). Trimming removed 3 bases from V and 1 base from J, with 12 bases in between. CDR3 residues: CSASRGGGNTGELFF. The DNA for the CDR3 is TGCAGTGCTAGCCGAGGAGGGGGGAACACCGGGGAGCTGTTTTTT.

The chain employs TRBV4-2 and TRBJ1-2, with 8 bases lining up with TRBD1. Trimming removed 0 bases from V and 5 bases from J; junction bases left unmatched: 8. Germline V gene sequence: CDR1 LGHNA, CDR2 YNFKEQ. The CDR3 covers 16 residues. The CDR3 region is CASSQDWGTGGYGYTF. DNA of the CDR3: TGTGCCAGCAGCCAAGATTGGGGGACAGGAGGGTATGGCTACACCTTC.

This rearrangement joins TRBV29-1 to TRBJ2-1, with TRBD1 as a possible D gene (6 bases). V was cut by 6 bases and J by 0 bases, with 12 bases left in between. Germline CDR1 SQVTM, CDR2 ANQGSEA. The CDR3 is 14 residues long. The CDR3 nucleotides are TGCAGCGTGCCTCAGGGGAGCTCCTACAATGAGCAGTTCTTC. As protein: CSVPQGSSYNEQFF.

This clonotype was counted between two and nine times. The chain carries TRBV6-4 and TRBJ1-1; no reliable D call. Trimming removed 3 bases at V and 5 bases at J, with 10 bases between. The germline gives CDR1 MRHNA, CDR2 SNTAGT. This CDR3 is built from 13 residues. This CDR3 reads CASSESRSTEAFF. The CDR3 coding sequence is TGTGCCAGCAGTGAATCCAGGTCTACTGAAGCTTTCTTT.

At least ten counts were recorded for this clonotype. The chain combines TRBV19 with TRBJ1-1; possible D gene TRBD1, 5 bases. Germline V CDR1 and CDR2: LNHDA, SQIVND (reference sequence). This CDR3 comprises 11 residues. V lost 9 bases, J lost 4 bases, and 9 bases lay in between. The DNA of the CDR3 is TGTGCCAGCAAGGGGAGCACTGAAGCTTTCTTT. This translates into CASKGSTEAFF.